The 29 T cell receptor beta chains reported below all come from one sample, sequenced in a study of early T cells in non-severe SARS-CoV-2 infection (dated by TCRdb to the early 2020s). The library was built by means of 5' RACE. The sequencer was a NextSeq 500. TCRdb reanalyzed the raw reads on its own, using fastp at Q25 for trimming and MiXCR for clone calling, and kept in-frame beta chains. Each CDR3 protein gets just one entry, which takes the most common genes and DNA from the rows behind it. The sample table holds tens of thousands of distinct CDR3 sequences, of which under 15% were seen once. Together, the top ten hold less than 7% of the sample. The specimen sequenced was whole blood. These receptors came from an adult who was a healthcare worker with PCR-confirmed SARS-CoV-2 infection or an uninfected control (not recorded which).

V usage is TRBV2 and J usage is TRBJ2-7; no clear D gene. Trimming shortened V by 8 bases and J by 0 bases, and 5 bases separated the two germline ends. From germline, CDR1 is SNHLY and CDR2 FYNNEI. CDR3 size: 11 residues. The CDR3 spells CASAVSYEQYF. DNA of the CDR3: TGTGCCAGCGCAGTCTCCTACGAGCAGTACTTC.

This clonotype was picked up many times. V is TRBV21-1 and J is TRBJ2-4; the table names TRBD1, a call not compared with the DNA. TRBV21-1 is termed a pseudogene. The CDR3 is 19 amino acids. The CDR3 is CASSKAGGASGIAKNIQYF. The CDR3 DNA reads TGTGCCAGCAGCAAAGCGGGAGGCGCGTCGGGTATAGCCAAAAACATTCAGTACTTC.

The chain combines TRBV18 with TRBJ2-4, with D unresolved. The CDR3 consists of 16 residues. Germline CDR1 reads KGHSH; CDR2 reads LQKENI. Trimming removed 3 bases from V and 9 bases from J, with 21 bases in between. CDR3 amino acids: CASSPAGGGSRGIQYF. In DNA, the CDR3 is TGTGCCAGCTCACCCGCCGGCGGCGGATCACGAGGCATTCAGTACTTC.

The table lists this clonotype with many counts. The chain couples TRBV20-1 to TRBJ2-1; TRBD2 agrees at 11 bases. CDR1 and CDR2 (germline): DFQATT, SNEGSKA (reference sequence). Trimming at V came to 5 bases and at J to 6 bases, leaving 15 bases not matched to a gene. CDR3 length: 17 amino acids. The CDR3 bases are TGCAGTGCTCCCCCCATAGCGGGAGGGCCGAATAGCAATGAGCAGTTCTTC. Amino acids: CSAPPIAGGPNSNEQFF.

This clonotype was seen more than once but under ten times. This chain connects TRBV4-1 to TRBJ1-2, with D possibly TRBD1 on 5 matching bases. CDR1 is MGHRA and CDR2 is YSYEKL in the germline V gene. V was trimmed by 1 base and J by 4 bases, leaving 10 bases between them. This CDR3 has 14 residues. The CDR3 DNA reads TGCGCCAGCAGCCAAGTAGGGACCCCCTATGGCTACACCTTC. This translates into CASSQVGTPYGYTF.

In its sample, this clonotype was seen many times. V and J are TRBV6-5 and TRBJ2-5; 9 nucleotides line up with TRBD2. Trimming took 6 bases from V and 3 from J; bases not matched to a gene: 2. This CDR3 contains 13 residues. Germline-derived CDR1 and CDR2 are MNHEY and SVGAGI. The CDR3 protein is CASRPSGKETQYF. The CDR3 region has the DNA TGTGCCAGCAGACCTAGCGGGAAAGAGACCCAGTACTTC.

There are a few counts of this clonotype. The chain is built from TRBV7-2 and TRBJ2-1; 9 nucleotides align to TRBD1. CDR1 is SGHTA, CDR2 FQGNSA, per germline. CDR3 length equals 16 residues. The V and J ends lost 6 bases and 7 bases, in that order; junction bases with no gene match: 13. The CDR3 region has the DNA TGTGCCAGCAGTCTCTACCAGGGGGACAGGGTAAATGAGCAGTTCTTC. This gives the protein CASSLYQGDRVNEQFF.

This clonotype appeared once. The chain carries TRBV6-5 and TRBJ1-4; D not resolved. With 6 bases removed from V and 8 bases from J, the gap between germline ends came to 16 bases. Looked up from germline, CDR1 is MNHEY and CDR2 is SVGAGI. The CDR3 length is 14 residues. CDR3 protein: CASRKAYPTEKLFF. The CDR3 DNA sequence: TGTGCCAGCAGGAAGGCTTATCCTACGGAAAAACTGTTTTTT.

This clonotype was seen a handful of times. The CDR3 DNA sequence: TGTGCCAGCAGTTCGACAGGGTCTGGCACTGAAGCTTTCTTT. Translating it yields CASSSTGSGTEAFF. This chain connects TRBV6-2 or TRBV6-3 to TRBJ1-1; 7 bases agree with TRBD1. V dropped 4 bases and J dropped 4; count of bases not matched to a gene: 6. This CDR3 region has 14 residues. The germline gives CDR1 MNHEY, CDR2 SVGEGT.

This clonotype was detected only a few times. V is TRBV5-1 and J is TRBJ2-1; possibly TRBD1 or TRBD2 for D (7 bases each). V lost 2 bases, J lost 0 bases, and 12 bases lay in between. CDR3 length: 16 residues. Germline V lookup: CDR1 SGHRS, CDR2 YFSETQ. CDR3 region: CASSLERDSSYNEQFF. Here the CDR3 DNA reads TGCGCCAGCAGCTTAGAGCGGGACAGCTCCTACAATGAGCAGTTCTTC.

This rearrangement joins TRBV7-2 to TRBJ2-3, with D perhaps TRBD1 (5 bases). This CDR3 is 12 amino acids long. V was pared by 6 bases and J by 1 base, with 5 bases between. The V gene's germline CDR1 is SGHTA and CDR2 FQGNSA. The CDR3 is CASRQGTDTQYF. Written as DNA, the CDR3 is TGTGCCAGCAGACAGGGCACAGATACGCAGTATTTT.

The rearrangement uses TRBV7-9 and TRBJ2-3, with D possibly being TRBD1 (5 bases). V shed 5 bases and J shed 2 bases, with 23 bases lying between them. CDR1 and CDR2 from the germline V gene are SEHNR and FQNEAQ (reference sequence). CDR3 length equals 18 residues. The CDR3 region has the DNA TGTGCCAGCAGCCAACGAAGGGGAAGGGTGCTGGACACAGATACGCAGTATTTT. Protein: CASSQRRGRVLDTDTQYF.

Comments on this clonotype: One end of the junction varies from germline; a read error may be responsible. The rearrangement uses TRBV6-1 and TRBJ1-4, with 7 bases matching TRBD1. Germline loops: CDR1 MNHNS, CDR2 SASEGT. The CDR3 spans 14 residues. The CDR3 sequence is CASRPQGRNGKLFF. The CDR3 DNA follows: TGTGCCAGCAGGCCACAGGGGCGGAATGGAAAACTGTTTTTT.

This clonotype was picked up a small number of times. The chain links TRBV28 to TRBJ2-3; weak D call: TRBD2 (5 bases). The CDR3 length is 13 residues. The germline V and J ends were trimmed by 5 bases and 2 bases, with 8 bases remaining between them. Germline V lookup: CDR1 MDHEN, CDR2 SYDVKM. CDR3 bases: TGTGCCAGCAGTCGGCGGGTCACAGATACGCAGTATTTT. This translates into CASSRRVTDTQYF.

The V call is TRBV20-1, the J call TRBJ2-5; a possible D gene is TRBD2 (5 bases). The V gene's germline CDR1 is DFQATT and CDR2 SNEGSKA (reference sequence). Trimming removed 7 bases at V and 2 bases at J, with 11 bases between. This CDR3 is 12 amino acids long. The CDR3 DNA follows: TGCAGTGGACTACCACCTCAAGAGACCCAGTACTTC. It encodes CSGLPPQETQYF.

The chain recombines TRBV7-9 with TRBJ2-3; D is undetermined. The CDR3 runs 13 residues. Germline CDR1 and CDR2: SEHNR and FQNEAQ (reference sequence). Trimming stripped 6 bases from V and 5 bases from J, with 12 bases between. CDR3 region: CASRFTIGDTQYF. The CDR3 DNA sequence: TGTGCCAGCAGGTTTACCATAGGAGATACGCAGTATTTT.

In nucleotides, the CDR3 is TGTGCCAGCAGCTTAGCTCGGCGTGAGACGCAGTATTTT. It encodes CASSLARRETQYF. The chain combines TRBV7-6 with TRBJ2-3; D is unresolved. Per the germline V gene, CDR1 is SGHVS and CDR2 is FNYEAQ. V dropped 0 bases and J dropped 9 bases, with 10 bases sitting between them. The CDR3 contains 13 residues.

In its sample, this clonotype was seen a few times. V and J are TRBV3-1 and TRBJ1-5, with TRBD1 as a possible D gene (6 bases). This CDR3 has 15 residues. V was trimmed by 0 bases and J by 6 bases, leaving 12 bases between them. Germline V gene sequence: CDR1 LGHDT, CDR2 YNNKEL (reference sequence). The CDR3 region has the DNA TGTGCCAGCAGCCAAGACATAGGGGGTGGTCAGCCCCAGCATTTT. The encoded protein is CASSQDIGGGQPQHF. The variable domain in full, with the rest retrieved from reference TRBV3-1 and TRBJ1-5, is DTAVSQTPKYLVTQMGNDKSIKCEQNLGHDTMYWYKQDSKKFLKIMFSYNNKELIINETVPNRFSPKSPDKAHLNLHINSLELGDSAVYFCASSQDIGGGQPQHFGDGTRLSIL.

CDR3 coding DNA: TGTGCCAGCAGCGGAATCGGGACTAGCAAGGGAGATACGCAGTATTTT. Translated: CASSGIGTSKGDTQYF. The V and J genes are TRBV7-2 and TRBJ2-3, with 9 bases that match TRBD2. The J segment lost 5 bases and the V segment lost 5 bases, leaving 11 bases of the junction unmatched. The CDR3 spans 16 residues. Looked up from germline, CDR1 is SGHTA and CDR2 is FQGNSA.

The CDR3 sequence: CSASGKNEQFF. CDR3 nucleotide sequence: TGCAGTGCTAGCGGGAAAAATGAGCAGTTCTTC. The chain is built from TRBV20-1 and TRBJ2-1, with D maybe TRBD2 (5 bases). Trimming removed 3 bases at V and 7 bases at J, with 7 bases between. CDR1 DFQATT and CDR2 SNEGSKA come from the germline V gene (reference sequence). The CDR3 loop spans 11 amino acids.

This clonotype was seen a handful of times. The genes are TRBV6-6 and TRBJ1-2, with no clear D. V was trimmed by 6 bases and J by 1 base, leaving 9 bases between them. Germline loops: CDR1 MNHNY, CDR2 SVGAGI (reference sequence). The CDR3 consists of 13 residues. The CDR3 DNA is TGTGCCAGCAGACTTACAGTTAACTATGGCTACACCTTC. It encodes CASRLTVNYGYTF.

This clonotype has a handful of counts. The chain joins TRBV11-3 to TRBJ2-7; 7 bases agree with TRBD1. The CDR3 sequence is 15 residues long. V trimming: 11 bases; J trimming: 6 bases; junction bases outside the gene matches: 19. Germline loops: CDR1 SGHNT, CDR2 YENEEA. In DNA form, the CDR3 reads TGTGCCTCGACCCCCGTCCCGGCAGCAGGGGGCGAGCAGTACTTC. It codes for CASTPVPAAGGEQYF.

This clonotype was seen only a few times. This chain connects TRBV15 to TRBJ2-3; unclear D gene. Germline CDR1 is LNHNV and CDR2 is YYDKDF (reference sequence). The CDR3 is made up of 16 amino acids. Trimming left V 2 bases short and J 4 bases short, with 16 bases between. In DNA, the CDR3 is TGTGCCACCAGCAGAACTACCCCAAAAGTAGCAGATACGCAGTATTTT. Translating it yields CATSRTTPKVADTQYF.

The V and J genes are TRBV5-6 and TRBJ2-7, with D perhaps matching TRBD1 (6 bases). Germline CDR1 and CDR2: SGHDT and YYEEEE. This CDR3 spans 14 amino acids. Trimming removed 4 bases at V and 6 bases at J, with 17 bases between. The CDR3 DNA sequence: TGTGCCAGCAGCGACGCACAGGGATTCCGCGAGCAGTACTTC. The encoded protein is CASSDAQGFREQYF.

This clonotype is medium-sized within its sample. The chain employs TRBV11-2 and TRBJ2-7; D is possibly TRBD1 (6 bases). Trimming left V 5 bases short and J 12 bases short, with 17 bases between. The length of the CDR3 is 12 residues. Per germline, CDR1 SGHAT and CDR2 FQNNGV. The CDR3 coding sequence is TGTGCCAGCAGCCCAACAGGACAGTGGAGGTACTTC. As protein: CASSPTGQWRYF.

This clonotype was found a few times. The V and J genes are TRBV5-6 and TRBJ2-1; D is unclear. V lost 3 bases to trimming and J lost 8 bases, with 21 bases between them. Germline V lookup: CDR1 SGHDT, CDR2 YYEEEE. CDR3 length equals 16 residues. The CDR3 nucleotides are TGTGCCAGCAGCTCGGACCGTGACGTCCTGGGCGATGAGCAGTTCTTC. Amino acid sequence: CASSSDRDVLGDEQFF.

The chain employs TRBV6-2 or TRBV6-3 and TRBJ2-1; D ambiguous. This CDR3 comprises 13 residues. Germline CDR1 reads MNHEY; CDR2 reads SVGEGT. V dropped 6 bases and J dropped 8 bases, with 14 bases sitting between them. The CDR3: CASRPFPADEQFF. As DNA, the CDR3 is TGTGCCAGCAGACCCTTTCCCGCGGATGAGCAGTTCTTC.

This chain connects TRBV5-1 to TRBJ2-3; D unclear. In germline, CDR1 is SGHRS, CDR2 YFSETQ. The V and J ends lost 2 bases and 1 base respectively, with 14 bases between them. This CDR3 spans 16 amino acids. This CDR3 is CASSLHMGYGTDTQYF. As DNA, the CDR3 is TGCGCCAGCAGCTTACACATGGGCTACGGCACAGATACGCAGTATTTT.

This clonotype was found a few times. The V gene is TRBV28, the J gene TRBJ2-7, with 8 bases identical to TRBD2. CDR3 size: 14 residues. Germline V gives CDR1 MDHEN, CDR2 SYDVKM. Losses at the gene ends were 3 bases for V and 6 bases for J; bases not matched to a gene: 7. The DNA of the CDR3 is TGTGCCAGCAGTTTGATTAGCGGGGACCCCGAGCAGTACTTC. It is translated as CASSLISGDPEQYF. Based on the CDR3 plus reference TRBV28 and TRBJ2-7, the full variable domain is DVKVTQSSRYLVKRTGEKVFLECVQDMDHENMFWYRQDPGLGLRLIYFSYDVKMKEKGDIPEGYSVSREKKERFSLILESASTNQTSMYLCASSLISGDPEQYFGPGTRLTVT.